The rows below give T cell receptor beta chains drawn from one sample of a study of blood T cell repertoires in COVID-19. TCRdb's table, derived via immunoSEQ multiplex PCR, lists solely in-frame clones and lacks some. The table records 350,000 to 450,000 clones, roughly 85% of them present only once. The sample taken for sequencing was peripheral blood. The receptor source for this set is a woman under 30 with acute or convalescent COVID-19. CDR3s include the opening cysteine and the closing phenylalanine or tryptophan. A D gene is named only where the DNA matches it firmly.

>TRBD1|TRBV28|TRBJ2-7|14
CASRETGAVYEQYF
>NA|TRBV12-3/TRBV12-4|TRBJ1-1|13
CASTTDMNTEAFF
>TRBD2|TRBV6-6|TRBJ2-7|15
CASSRTSGSSYEQYF
>TRBD2|TRBV3-1/TRBV3-2|TRBJ2-3|17
CASTLGPGTSVGDTQYF
>NA|TRBV6-1|TRBJ1-2|13
CASSEAGLYGYTF
>NA|TRBV9|TRBJ1-3|14
CASSARGTGNTIYF
>TRBD2|TRBV4-2|TRBJ2-7|16
CASSQVIPSGVGEQYF
>NA|TRBV27|TRBJ2-7|12
CASSLDTYEQYF
>TRBD1|TRBV27|TRBJ2-7|13
CAPYRDSSYEQYF
>TRBD1|TRBV5-5|TRBJ2-7|13
CASVDRGEYEQYF
>NA|TRBV4-1|TRBJ2-7|17
CASSQLRGQRNSYEQYF
>TRBD2|TRBV2|TRBJ2-1|13
CAGSSGGALEQFF
>TRBD1|TRBV6-4|TRBJ2-3|14
CASSRDRDTDTQYF
>NA|TRBV18|TRBJ1-1|16
CASSPVGGSPNTEAFF
>NA|TRBV29-1|TRBJ1-3|14
CSGVGELSGNTIYF
>NA|TRBV5-1|TRBJ2-1|15
CASSISESSYNEQFF
>NA|TRBV2|TRBJ2-7|14
CASRKEGGSYEQYF
>NA|TRBV3-1/TRBV3-2|TRBJ1-2|15
CASSQERTVMDGYTF